In its sample, the clone carrying this T cell receptor (beta chain) was seen a few times. Its antigen is currently unknown. This record belongs to a study of cytomegalovirus exposure and HLA in healthy donors. Trimming at V came to 0 bases and at J to 6 bases, leaving 1 base not matched to a gene. CDR3 length: 13 amino acids. The germline CDR1 and CDR2 sequences are GTSNPN and SVGIG (reference sequence). Overall study findings and caveats: A subsequent analysis found that TCR clusters from the first cohort also tended to co-occur in the 120 validation repertoires, with about 93% of cluster scores above 0. Most TCR sequences showed up rarely, but some public TCRs showed up in many donors. Overall, roughly 170 TCR beta chains were annotated as cytomegalovirus-associated.

Repertoires were generated with immunoSEQ multiplex PCR, while TCRdb's copy carries only in-frame clones and drops some. The sample shows 120,000 or so clones, 70% to 90% of them seen only once. The donors formed part of the roughly 110-subject validation cohort, distinct from the roughly 700-subject first cohort. The chain joins TRBV30 to TRBJ1-2; 10 bases map to TRBD1. This TCR was recovered from a woman under 30 in good health and CMV-seronegative. Sequences were obtained from PBMCs. Written as DNA, the CDR3 is TGTGCCTGGAGTGTAGGGACAGGGGATGGCTACACCTTC. Its translation is CAWSVGTGDGYTF. Based on the CDR3 plus reference TRBV30 and TRBJ1-2, the full variable domain is SQTIHQWPATLVQPVGSPLSLECTVEGTSNPNLYWYRQAAGRGLQLLFYSVGIGQISSEVPQNLSASRPQDRQFILSSKKLLLSDSGFYLCAWSVGTGDGYTFGSGTRLTVV.